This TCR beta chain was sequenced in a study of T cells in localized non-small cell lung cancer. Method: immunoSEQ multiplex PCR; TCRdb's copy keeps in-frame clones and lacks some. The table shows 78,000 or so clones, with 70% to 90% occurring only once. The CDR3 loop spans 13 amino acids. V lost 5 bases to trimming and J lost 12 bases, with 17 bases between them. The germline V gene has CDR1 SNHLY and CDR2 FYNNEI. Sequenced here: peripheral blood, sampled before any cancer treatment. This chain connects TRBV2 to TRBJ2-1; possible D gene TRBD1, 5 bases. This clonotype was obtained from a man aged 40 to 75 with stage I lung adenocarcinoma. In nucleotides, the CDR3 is TGTGCCAGCAGTAACGACCGGCAGGGTAGGCAGTTCTTC. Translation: CASSNDRQGRQFF.